The 14 T cell receptor beta chains below come from one sample, sequenced in a study of CD8+ T cells in alopecia areata. Isolated RNA was reverse transcribed into cDNA used as the sequencing template. Profiled with immunoSEQ multiplex PCR; TCRdb holds only in-frame clones, not every one. The repertoire holds around 140,000 clones, with over 70% as singletons. Sequenced material: CD8+ T cells sorted from blood, taken at week 0. These receptor sequences come from a human donor with alopecia areata.

This chain uses TRBV9 with TRBJ1-4; perhaps TRBD1 as D (6 bases). Trimming shortened V by 5 bases and J by 3 bases, and 17 bases separated the two germline ends. Germline V gene lookup returns CDR1 SGDLS and CDR2 YYNGEE. This CDR3 is 16 amino acids long. The CDR3 spells CASSRTLGAANEKLFF. The CDR3 nucleotides are TGTGCCAGCAGTCGAACTCTGGGGGCAGCTAATGAAAAACTGTTTTTT.

The chain couples TRBV19 to TRBJ2-2; D may be TRBD1 (5 bases). The CDR3 runs to 13 residues. The V and J ends lost 8 bases and 5 bases respectively, with 12 bases between them. Germline V lookup: CDR1 LNHDA, CDR2 SQIVND (reference sequence). The CDR3 loop reads CASAAGWTGELFF. The CDR3 region has the DNA TGTGCCAGTGCAGCAGGGTGGACCGGGGAGCTGTTTTTT.

V is TRBV19 and J is TRBJ1-1; a weak D match, TRBD1 (5 bases). This CDR3 region has 12 residues. V was cut by 4 bases and J by 7 bases, with 10 bases left in between. CDR1 is LNHDA, CDR2 SQIVND, per germline (reference sequence). The chain's CDR3 is CASSTGQSEAFF. The CDR3 region has the DNA TGTGCCAGTAGTACCGGACAAAGTGAAGCTTTCTTT. Variable domain in full (rest from reference TRBV19 and TRBJ1-1): DGGITQSPKYLFRKEGQNVTLSCEQNLNHDAMYWYRQDPGQGLRLIYYSQIVNDFQKGDIAEGYSVSREKKESFPLTVTSAQKNPTAFYLCASSTGQSEAFFGQGTRLTVV.

The gene calls are TRBV27 and TRBJ2-7; maybe TRBD2 (6 bases). V was pared by 5 bases and J by 6 bases, with 17 bases between. The CDR3 runs 14 residues. Germline V lookup: CDR1 MNHEY, CDR2 SMNVEV (reference sequence). The CDR3 DNA is TGTGCCAGCAGTCTAACCGGGGGATCCCGCGAGCAGTACTTC. Its translation is CASSLTGGSREQYF.

The chain is built from TRBV29-1 and TRBJ2-3; 13 bases agree with TRBD2. The germline CDR1 and CDR2 sequences are SQVTM and ANQGSEA. V lost 5 bases, J lost 3 bases, and 2 bases stayed unmatched. The CDR3 length is 14 residues. CDR3 region: CSVPTSGGTDTQYF. CDR3 bases: TGCAGCGTTCCGACTAGCGGGGGGACAGATACGCAGTATTTT.

This sequence joins TRBV19 and TRBJ2-2; D uncertain. CDR1 is LNHDA, CDR2 SQIVND, per germline (reference sequence). CDR3 length: 10 amino acids. V was pared by 5 bases and J by 8 bases, with 3 bases between. CDR3 in DNA: TGTGCCAGTAGTGGGGGGGAGCTGTTTTTT. It translates to CASSGGELFF. The entire variable domain, with the rest obtained from reference TRBV19 and TRBJ2-2, is as follows: DGGITQSPKYLFRKEGQNVTLSCEQNLNHDAMYWYRQDPGQGLRLIYYSQIVNDFQKGDIAEGYSVSREKKESFPLTVTSAQKNPTAFYLCASSGGELFFGEGSRLTVL.

V and J are TRBV4-1 and TRBJ1-2, with TRBD1 identical over 7 bases. Germline V CDR1 and CDR2: MGHRA, YSYEKL. The trim removed 0 bases at V and 4 bases at J, leaving 2 bases unmatched. There are 14 residues in the CDR3. The CDR3 protein is CASSQERDSYGYTF. DNA for the CDR3: TGCGCCAGCAGCCAAGAAAGGGACAGCTATGGCTACACCTTC.

The CDR3 nucleotides read TGTGCCAGCAGCTTGGCCGCACGGGGCCGAATCACAGATACGCAGTATTTT. Translating it yields CASSLAARGRITDTQYF. The chain couples TRBV5-5 to TRBJ2-3; perhaps D is TRBD1 or TRBD2 (5 bases each). Germline V gene data show CDR1 as SGHKS and CDR2 as YYEKEE (reference sequence). This CDR3 has 17 amino acids. V lost 0 bases, J lost 2 bases, and 16 bases lay in between.

This chain uses TRBV5-1 with TRBJ2-7; a possible D gene is TRBD1 (5 bases). The ends were cut back, 4 bases at V and 2 bases at J, with 16 bases in the middle. Germline V gives CDR1 SGHRS, CDR2 YFSETQ. CDR3 length equals 15 residues. The CDR3: CASSPSPGIAYEQYF. The CDR3 DNA reads TGCGCCAGCAGCCCATCCCCAGGGATCGCCTACGAGCAGTACTTC.

This chain connects TRBV7-6 to TRBJ2-1, with D possibly matching TRBD2 (5 bases). There are 14 residues in the CDR3. With 4 bases removed from V and 7 bases from J, the gap between germline ends came to 14 bases. The germline CDR1 and CDR2 sequences are SGHVS and FNYEAQ. The CDR3 bases are TGTGCCAGCAGCTCCTGGACTCGAAGGAATGAGCAGTTCTTC. This gives the protein CASSSWTRRNEQFF.

This rearrangement joins TRBV5-1 to TRBJ2-5; 10 bases line up with TRBD1. The closer fit of TRBJ2-7 to the DNA end suggests the J call may be wrong. The CDR3 is 15 residues long. From germline, CDR1 is SGHRS and CDR2 YFSETQ. CDR3 bases: TGCGCCAGCAGCTTGATTGGGACAGGGGCCTACGAGCAGTACTTC. It specifies CASSLIGTGAYEQYF.

The V gene is TRBV30, the J gene TRBJ2-7, with 10 nucleotides matching TRBD2. The ends lost 4 bases at V and 7 bases at J; junction bases unmatched: 10. Per the germline V gene, CDR1 is GTSNPN and CDR2 is SVGIG (reference sequence). The CDR3 has 14 residues. CDR3 amino acids: CAWTLTSGLEEQYF. CDR3 bases: TGTGCCTGGACTCTGACTAGCGGGTTGGAGGAGCAGTACTTC.

About this clone: At the DNA level, this CDR3 is encoded by other sequences in the same sample as well. The rearrangement links TRBV29-1 to TRBJ2-7; tentative D call: TRBD1 (6 bases). Germline V gene data show CDR1 as SQVTM and CDR2 as ANQGSEA. This CDR3 contains 13 residues. Deletions cut 2 bases from V and 0 bases from J, with 8 bases between. This CDR3 reads CSVETGSSYEQYF. Here the CDR3 DNA reads TGCAGCGTTGAAACAGGGAGCTCCTACGAGCAGTACTTC.

The chain has TRBV10-2 and TRBJ2-2; 8 bases agree with TRBD2. Germline V CDR1 and CDR2: WSHSY, SAAADI. V lost 4 bases, J lost 4 bases, and 5 bases stayed unmatched. This CDR3 contains 15 residues. In nucleotides, the CDR3 is TGCGCCAGCAGTGTCGGGGGGGGACCCACCGGGGAGCTGTTTTTT. Residues: CASSVGGGPTGELFF.